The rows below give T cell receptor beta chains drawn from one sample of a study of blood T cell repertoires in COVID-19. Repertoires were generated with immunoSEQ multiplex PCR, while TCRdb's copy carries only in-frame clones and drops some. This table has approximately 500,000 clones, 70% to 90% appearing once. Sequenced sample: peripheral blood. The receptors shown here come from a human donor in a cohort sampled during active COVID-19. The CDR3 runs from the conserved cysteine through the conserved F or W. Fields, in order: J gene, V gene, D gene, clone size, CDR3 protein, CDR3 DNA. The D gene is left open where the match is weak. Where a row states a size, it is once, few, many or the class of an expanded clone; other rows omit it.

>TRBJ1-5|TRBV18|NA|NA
CASSAGTNSNQPQHF
TGTGCCAGCTCAGCCGGGACAAATAGCAATCAGCCCCAGCATTTT
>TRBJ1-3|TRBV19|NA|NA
CASSTTRDSSGNTIYF
TGTGCCAGTAGTACGACTCGAGACAGCTCTGGAAACACCATATATTTT
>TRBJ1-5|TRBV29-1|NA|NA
CSVHGSRGNQPQHF
TGCAGCGTCCACGGTTCCAGGGGCAATCAGCCCCAGCATTTT
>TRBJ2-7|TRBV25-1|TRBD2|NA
CASSENTGGSLSYEQYF
TGTGCCAGCAGTGAAAATACGGGAGGGTCCCTCTCCTACGAGCAGTACTTC
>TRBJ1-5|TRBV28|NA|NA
CAAVVGSQPQHF
TGTGCCGCGGTAGTCGGTTCCCAGCCCCAGCATTTT
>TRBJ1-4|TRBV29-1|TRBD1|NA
CSVMDRGGGREKLFF
TGCAGCGTCATGGACAGGGGAGGGGGAAGAGAAAAACTGTTTTTT
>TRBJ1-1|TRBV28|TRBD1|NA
CASSRGGRTEAFF
TGTGCCAGCAGCCGAGGGGGCCGCACTGAAGCTTTCTTT
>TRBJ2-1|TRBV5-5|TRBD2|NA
CASSRTSGSSYNEQFF
TGTGCCAGCAGCCGGACTAGCGGGAGCTCCTACAATGAGCAGTTCTTC
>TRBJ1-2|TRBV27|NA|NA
CASSPRRQVGYGYTF
TGTGCCAGCAGTCCGCGACGACAGGTTGGGTATGGCTACACCTTC
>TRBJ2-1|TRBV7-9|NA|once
CASSLLGDEQFF
TGTGCCAGCAGCTTATTGGGCGATGAGCAGTTCTTC
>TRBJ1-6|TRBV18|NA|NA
CASSSGQTAYNSPLHF
TGTGCCAGCTCATCTGGACAGACGGCCTATAATTCACCCCTCCACTTT
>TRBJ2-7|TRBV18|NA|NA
CASSPPVGVLVHEQYF
TGTGCCAGCTCACCACCGGTGGGCGTCCTGGTCCACGAGCAGTACTTC